A selection of T cell receptor beta chains follows, all from one sample in a study of OX40 agonist ivuxolimab in advanced cancers. Some clones are missing from TCRdb's copy, which holds only in-frame ones; the method was immunoSEQ multiplex PCR. The repertoire holds roughly 60,000 clones, 85% seen once, with 3% in the top ten. Source: CD4+ or CD8+ T cells sorted from blood, taken in a trial of the OX40 agonist ivuxolimab. Receptor source: an adult with an advanced solid tumor such as melanoma, head and neck, liver or kidney cancer. CDR3s include the opening cysteine and the closing phenylalanine or tryptophan.

V gene: TRBV6-5; J gene: TRBJ1-6; CDR3 protein: CASSYGDSPLHF
V gene: TRBV6-5; J gene: TRBJ2-1; CDR3 protein: CASGRAGEQFF
V gene: TRBV30; J gene: TRBJ2-7; CDR3 protein: CAWSGRGGSYEQYF
V gene: TRBV21-1; J gene: TRBJ2-3; CDR3 protein: CASRTTSGALTDTQYF
V gene: TRBV5-5; J gene: TRBJ2-1; CDR3 protein: CASSLGAGNYNEQFF
V gene: TRBV7-4; J gene: TRBJ2-3; CDR3 protein: CASSLERTSDDTDTQYF
V gene: TRBV2; J gene: TRBJ2-6; CDR3 protein: CASRVSGANVLTF
V gene: TRBV23-1; J gene: TRBJ2-2; CDR3 protein: CASSRTEETGELFF
V gene: TRBV7-2; J gene: TRBJ2-6; CDR3 protein: CASSLAGAGANVLTF
V gene: TRBV5-1; J gene: TRBJ2-3; CDR3 protein: CASSLELAGADTQYF
V gene: TRBV5-4; J gene: TRBJ1-6; CDR3 protein: CASSLDINNSPLHF
V gene: TRBV6-1; J gene: TRBJ2-5; CDR3 protein: CASSVTRYQETQYF
V gene: TRBV19; J gene: TRBJ1-1; CDR3 protein: CASSIGEGTEAFF
V gene: TRBV10-1; J gene: TRBJ2-1; CDR3 protein: CASSESTSGRDYSYNEQFF
V gene: TRBV11-2; J gene: TRBJ2-5; CDR3 protein: CASSLETVYQETQYF
V gene: TRBV30; J gene: TRBJ1-2; CDR3 protein: CAWSAPRGNRGYTF
V gene: TRBV10-3; J gene: TRBJ1-2; CDR3 protein: CAISEDRDDYGYTF
V gene: TRBV7-7; J gene: TRBJ2-1; CDR3 protein: CASSLGTALYNEQFF
V gene: TRBV9; J gene: TRBJ2-2; CDR3 protein: CASSARGLENTGELFF
V gene: TRBV19; J gene: TRBJ1-4; CDR3 protein: CASSIAWPTRGEKLFF
V gene: TRBV19; J gene: TRBJ2-7; CDR3 protein: CASSILGRTYEQYF
V gene: TRBV19; J gene: TRBJ2-7; CDR3 protein: CASSLNRGPYEQYF
V gene: TRBV11-3; J gene: TRBJ2-5; CDR3 protein: CASSLGLATFQETQYF
V gene: TRBV5-1; J gene: TRBJ1-4; CDR3 protein: CASSLRGTAGEKLFF
V gene: TRBV28; J gene: TRBJ2-5; CDR3 protein: CASSLSGNEETQYF
V gene: TRBV28; J gene: TRBJ1-1; CDR3 protein: CASSFWEGGAEAFF
V gene: TRBV6-5; J gene: TRBJ1-2; CDR3 protein: CASRDSYGYTF
V gene: TRBV5-6; J gene: TRBJ1-6; CDR3 protein: CASSLGIRPNSPLHF
V gene: TRBV9; J gene: TRBJ2-3; CDR3 protein: CASSAPDTQYF
V gene: TRBV9; J gene: TRBJ1-1; CDR3 protein: CASSGSGGQRGNTEAFF
V gene: TRBV6-5; J gene: TRBJ1-2; CDR3 protein: CASSPDGAYGYTF
V gene: TRBV2; J gene: TRBJ1-5; CDR3 protein: CASSGRGQGSNQPQHF
V gene: TRBV11-2; J gene: TRBJ2-5; CDR3 protein: CASSSGRSETQYF
V gene: TRBV11-2; J gene: TRBJ2-2; CDR3 protein: CASSFIAENTGELFF
V gene: TRBV2; J gene: TRBJ2-1; CDR3 protein: CASSPMGGEQFF
V gene: TRBV5-4; J gene: TRBJ1-2; CDR3 protein: CASSSSGQGIDGYTF
V gene: TRBV4-1; J gene: TRBJ1-6; CDR3 protein: CASSQDNRFGSPLHF
V gene: TRBV28; J gene: TRBJ1-3; CDR3 protein: CASSPGNTIYF
V gene: TRBV9; J gene: TRBJ2-7; CDR3 protein: CASSVGERAGEQYF
V gene: TRBV27; J gene: TRBJ2-7; CDR3 protein: CASSSYTGYEQYF
V gene: TRBV30; J gene: TRBJ1-4; CDR3 protein: CAWSVQGGEKLFF
V gene: TRBV7-3; J gene: TRBJ2-2; CDR3 protein: CASSKTPNTGELFF
V gene: TRBV6-1; J gene: TRBJ2-3; CDR3 protein: CASRRGLANTDTQYF
V gene: TRBV5-1; J gene: TRBJ1-2; CDR3 protein: CASSLSQGGNYGYTF